A selection of T cell receptor beta chains follows, all from one sample in a study of CD8+ T cells in alopecia areata. Only in-frame clones appear in the TCRdb table, and some are missing; sequencing was by immunoSEQ multiplex PCR. The table includes under 200,000 clones, roughly 65% detected once. The specimen was CD4+ T cells sorted from blood, collected at week 4, from a patient treated with tofacitinib. The receptors were gathered from a human donor with alopecia areata. The CDR3 runs from the conserved cysteine through the conserved F or W. The order of the fields is J gene, V gene, clone size, D gene, CDR3 protein, CDR3 DNA. D genes are given only for firm matches. Size is omitted from some rows. Given values are once, few, many or a class for expanded clones.

TRBJ2-1,TRBV5-1,-,TRBD2,CASSFAGGRDNEQFF,TGCGCCAGCAGCTTCGCGGGGGGACGGGACAATGAGCAGTTCTTC
TRBJ2-7,TRBV19,-,-,CASSIIIGQTEQYF,TGTGCCAGTAGTATTATAATCGGCCAGACCGAGCAGTACTTC
TRBJ2-7,TRBV6-5,few,-,CASSYSIGSSYEQYF,TGTGCCAGCAGTTACTCGATAGGAAGCTCCTACGAGCAGTACTTC
TRBJ2-1,TRBV29-1,-,-,CSVGSRHEEFF,TGCAGCGTTGGGTCCCGACACGAAGAGTTCTTC
TRBJ2-5,TRBV5-1,-,TRBD2,CASSSTQLAGEETQYF,TGCGCCAGCAGCTCGACGCAACTAGCGGGGGAAGAGACCCAGTACTTC
TRBJ1-2,TRBV29-1,-,TRBD1,CSVRPGTGGSGYTF,TGCAGCGTTCGTCCCGGGACAGGGGGAAGTGGCTACACCTTC
TRBJ2-5,TRBV7-2,-,-,CASSRSGVDQETQYF,TGTGCCAGCAGCCGGTCGGGGGTAGACCAAGAGACCCAGTACTTC
TRBJ2-1,TRBV30,-,-,CAWSQGRTYNEQFF,TGTGCCTGGAGTCAGGGGAGGACGTACAATGAGCAGTTCTTC
TRBJ2-7,TRBV2,once,TRBD2,CASSGSGLAGEQYF,TGTGCCAGCAGCGGATCGGGACTAGCGGGCGAGCAGTACTTC
TRBJ2-5,TRBV2,-,-,CASRNREGDYQETQYF,TGTGCCAGCAGAAACAGGGAAGGGGACTACCAAGAGACCCAGTACTTC
TRBJ1-1,TRBV5-1,-,-,CASSPRQDGRTEAFF,TGCGCCAGCAGCCCCCGACAGGACGGGAGAACTGAAGCTTTCTTT
TRBJ1-5,TRBV30,-,-,CAWTPGTLGQPQHF,TGTGCCTGGACCCCTGGGACCCTTGGTCAGCCCCAGCATTTT
TRBJ2-7,TRBV23-1,-,-,CASTPRAILSYEQYF,TGCGCCAGCACTCCTCGGGCCATTCTCTCCTACGAGCAGTACTTC
TRBJ2-5,TRBV29-1,-,TRBD2,CSGRLAGDQETQYF,TGCAGCGGCCGACTAGCGGGGGACCAAGAGACCCAGTACTTC
TRBJ2-2,TRBV29-1,-,TRBD2,CSVDGGGLDTGELFF,TGCAGCGTTGACGGTGGGGGACTAGACACCGGGGAGCTGTTTTTT
TRBJ2-3,TRBV5-1,-,-,CASSPRGGSDTQYF,TGCGCCAGCAGCCCCAGGGGGGGCTCAGATACGCAGTATTTT
TRBJ2-7,TRBV29-1,-,TRBD1,CSVVNRGEEQYF,TGCAGCGTGGTGAACAGGGGTGAAGAGCAGTACTTC
TRBJ2-6,TRBV7-3,once,TRBD1,CASSLNPGGSSGANVLTF,TGTGCCAGCAGCTTAAACCCAGGGGGATCCTCTGGGGCCAACGTCCTGACTTTC
TRBJ1-2,TRBV30,-,-,CARGHGVYGYTF,TGTGCCAGGGGCCACGGGGTATATGGCTACACCTTC
TRBJ2-6,TRBV5-4,-,-,CASSPGGRRSGANVLTF,TGTGCCAGCAGCCCAGGCGGGCGGCGCTCTGGGGCCAACGTCCTGACTTTC
TRBJ2-5,TRBV29-1,-,-,CSVGAAQETQYF,TGCAGCGTGGGGGCAGCCCAAGAGACCCAGTACTTC
TRBJ1-5,TRBV15,once,TRBD1,CATSRSLDRGSHSNQPQHF,TGTGCCACCAGCAGATCCCTGGACAGGGGGAGTCATAGCAATCAGCCCCAGCATTTT
TRBJ2-5,TRBV30,-,TRBD2,CAWSEASGGVLETQYF,TGTGCCTGGAGTGAGGCTAGCGGGGGGGTTTTGGAGACCCAGTACTTC
TRBJ1-4,TRBV2,-,-,CAWSGAGNEKLFF,TGTGCCTGGTCGGGGGCTGGGAATGAAAAACTGTTTTTT
TRBJ2-7,TRBV10-3,few,TRBD2,CAISERVAGGPYEQYF,TGTGCCATCAGTGAGCGTGTGGCGGGGGGGCCCTACGAGCAGTACTTC
TRBJ2-5,TRBV29-1,-,TRBD1,CSVRDRGETQYF,TGCAGCGTCCGAGACAGGGGAGAGACCCAGTACTTC
TRBJ1-2,TRBV9,-,-,CASSPGRTNYGYTF,TGTGCCAGCAGCCCAGGACGGACGAACTATGGCTACACCTTC
TRBJ2-6,TRBV19,few,-,CASSIVSSGANVLTF,TGTGCCAGTAGTATAGTCAGCTCTGGGGCCAACGTCCTGACTTTC
TRBJ2-7,TRBV7-9,few,-,CASSRAYEQYF,TGTGCCAGCAGTCGAGCCTACGAGCAGTACTTC
TRBJ2-7,TRBV6-1,-,TRBD1,CASSDPRDRGRYEQYF,TGTGCCAGCAGTGACCCCCGGGACAGGGGTCGCTACGAGCAGTACTTC
TRBJ2-5,TRBV29-1,-,-,CSALTFQETQYF,TGCAGCGCCCTTACTTTCCAAGAGACCCAGTACTTC
TRBJ2-3,TRBV6-6,many,TRBD2,CASSKMSLAGADTQYF,TGTGCCAGCAGTAAAATGTCGCTAGCGGGGGCAGATACGCAGTATTTT
TRBJ2-5,TRBV7-2,once,-,CASSLSETQYF,TGTGCCAGCAGCTTATCAGAGACCCAGTACTTC
TRBJ2-1,TRBV30,few,TRBD1,CACPGTGGREQFF,TGTGCCTGCCCGGGGACAGGGGGCCGGGAGCAGTTCTTC
TRBJ2-5,TRBV29-1,-,-,CSASGRRGATQETQYF,TGCAGCGCCTCTGGGCGAAGGGGGGCCACGCAAGAGACCCAGTACTTC
TRBJ2-7,TRBV7-8,once,TRBD2,CASSFSGGVLEQYF,TGTGCCAGCAGCTTCAGCGGGGGGGTCTTGGAGCAGTACTTC
TRBJ2-7,TRBV27,-,-,CASSSRIPGEQYF,TGTGCCAGCAGTTCAAGGATTCCCGGGGAGCAGTACTTC